This T cell receptor beta chain stems from a study of cytomegalovirus exposure and HLA in healthy donors. Findings and limits, study-wide: Prior analysis indicated that the majority of TCR beta V segments exhibited productivity approximately 87% or approximately 30% of the time.

Points on this clone: Its cognate antigen is unknown.

CDR1 is SGHDT, CDR2 YYEEEE, per germline. This CDR3 spans 12 amino acids. Deletions cut 2 bases from V and 2 bases from J, with 5 bases between. The PCR had 60 Vbeta and 13 Jbeta primers. Repertoires were generated with immunoSEQ multiplex PCR, while TCRdb's copy carries only in-frame clones and drops some. Of around 94,000 clones in the sample, about 88% were seen once. This chain links TRBV5-6 with TRBJ2-7; no clear D. The origin of this receptor is a man between 18 and 35 years old in good health and CMV-seronegative. Sequenced sample: PBMCs. CDR3 coding DNA: TGTGCCAGCAGCTTAGAGACCTACGAGCAGTACTTC. Translated, it gives CASSLETYEQYF.